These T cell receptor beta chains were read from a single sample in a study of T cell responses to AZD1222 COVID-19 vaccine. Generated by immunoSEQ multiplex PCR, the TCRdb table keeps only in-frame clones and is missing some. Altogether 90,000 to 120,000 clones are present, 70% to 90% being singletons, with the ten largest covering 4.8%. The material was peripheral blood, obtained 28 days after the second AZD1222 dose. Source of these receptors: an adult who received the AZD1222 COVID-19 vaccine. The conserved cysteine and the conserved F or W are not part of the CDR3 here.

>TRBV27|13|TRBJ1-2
ASRRWASGRYGYT
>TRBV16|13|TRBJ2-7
ASSQWDRVSYEQY
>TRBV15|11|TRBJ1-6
ATSGSRNSPLH
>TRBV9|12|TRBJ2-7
ASSPGLDSYEQY
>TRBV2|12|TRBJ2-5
ASSLRGVPETQY
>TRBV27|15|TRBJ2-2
ASRLSPGQGASGELF
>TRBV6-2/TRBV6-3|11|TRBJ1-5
ASSVQGYQPQH
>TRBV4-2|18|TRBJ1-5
ASSQEEYSPGGSSNQPQH
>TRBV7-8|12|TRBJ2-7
ASSLAGQSYEQY
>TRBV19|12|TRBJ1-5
ASTGGTRVQPQH
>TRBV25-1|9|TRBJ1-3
ASRSGNTIY
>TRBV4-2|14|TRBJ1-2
ASSQDLGGTNYGYT
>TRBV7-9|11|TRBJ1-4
ASREDRHEKLF
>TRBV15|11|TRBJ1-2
ATSPDSTYGYT
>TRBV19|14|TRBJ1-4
ASSTGTALHNEKLF
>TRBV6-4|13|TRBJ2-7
ASSSSGRNSYEQY
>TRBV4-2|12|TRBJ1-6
ASSQGQGNSPLH
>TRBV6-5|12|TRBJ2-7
ASSSTGLAYEQY
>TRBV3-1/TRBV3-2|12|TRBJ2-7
ASSPTGEMGEQY
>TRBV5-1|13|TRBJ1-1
ASRSTGWENTEAF
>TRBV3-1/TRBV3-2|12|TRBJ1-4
ASSQDRDGEKLF
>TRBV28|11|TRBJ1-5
ASRTSGNQPQH
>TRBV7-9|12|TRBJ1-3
ASSSSPSGNTIY
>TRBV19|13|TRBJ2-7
ASSISRQGAYEQY
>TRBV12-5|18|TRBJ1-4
ASGLSLGIGQDLRGEKLF
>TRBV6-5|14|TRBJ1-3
ASSYFSWASGNTIY
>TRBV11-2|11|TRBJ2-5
ASRRLMGETQY
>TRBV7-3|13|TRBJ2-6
ASSFGQARANVLT
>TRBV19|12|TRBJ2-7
ASSISGPSYEQY
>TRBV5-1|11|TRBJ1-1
ASSLGWGTEAF
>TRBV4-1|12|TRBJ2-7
ASSHRDRVHEQY
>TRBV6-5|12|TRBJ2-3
ASSLTGAPDTQY
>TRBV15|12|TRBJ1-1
ATSRDRPSTEAF
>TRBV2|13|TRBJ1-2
ASTNLGGKRVGYT
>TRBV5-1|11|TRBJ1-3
ASSLEGDNTIY
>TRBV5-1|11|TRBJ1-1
ASSSGSRGLAF
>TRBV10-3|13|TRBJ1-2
AISDTGRVNYGYT
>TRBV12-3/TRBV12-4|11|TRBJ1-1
ASGSTANTEAF
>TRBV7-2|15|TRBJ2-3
ASSLGTSGGAVDTQY
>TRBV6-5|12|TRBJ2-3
ASSPRSPTDTQY
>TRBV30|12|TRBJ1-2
AWSVGGGAYGYT
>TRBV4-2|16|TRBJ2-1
ASSQAGRASGVYNEQF
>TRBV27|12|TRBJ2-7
ASSFQFPTYEQY
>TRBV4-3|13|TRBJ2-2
ASSQESGNTGELF
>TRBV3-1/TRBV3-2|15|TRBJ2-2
ASSPTGTGGRSGELF
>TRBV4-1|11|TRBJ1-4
ASSQGTGGKLF
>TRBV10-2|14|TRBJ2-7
ASSESSGTDHYEQY
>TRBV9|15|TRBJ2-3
ASSFRPDSRTIDTQY
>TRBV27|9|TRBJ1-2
ASVGANGYT
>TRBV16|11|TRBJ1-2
ASSARVNYGYT
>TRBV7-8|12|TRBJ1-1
ASSLAGGSKWAF
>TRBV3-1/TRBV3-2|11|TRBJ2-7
ASSQGRENEQY
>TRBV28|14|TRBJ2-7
ASSPSGSGVSYEQY